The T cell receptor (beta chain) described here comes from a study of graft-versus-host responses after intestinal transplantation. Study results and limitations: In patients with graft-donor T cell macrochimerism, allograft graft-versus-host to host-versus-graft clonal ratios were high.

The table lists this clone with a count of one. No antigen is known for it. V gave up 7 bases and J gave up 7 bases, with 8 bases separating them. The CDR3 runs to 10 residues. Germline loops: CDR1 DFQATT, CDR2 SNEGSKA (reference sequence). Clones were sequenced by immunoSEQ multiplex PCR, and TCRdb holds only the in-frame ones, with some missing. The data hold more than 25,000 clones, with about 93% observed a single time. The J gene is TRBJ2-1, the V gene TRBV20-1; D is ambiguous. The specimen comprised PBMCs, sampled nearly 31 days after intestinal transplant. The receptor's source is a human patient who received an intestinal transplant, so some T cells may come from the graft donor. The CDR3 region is CSVKGNEQFF. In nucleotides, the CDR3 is TGCAGTGTAAAGGGAAATGAGCAGTTCTTC.